Listed below are T cell receptor beta chains from one sample, sequenced in a study of control samples from healthy donors and cancer patients. Only in-frame clones appear in the TCRdb table, and some are missing; sequencing was by immunoSEQ multiplex PCR. The table lists 150,000 to 200,000 clones, 92% of them singletons. Material: blood. The source is a woman in her twenties or thirties in good health. CDR3s leave out the opening cysteine and the closing phenylalanine or tryptophan.

V gene	J gene	CDR3 protein
TRBV10-1	TRBJ2-1	ASSGTLKRGGLYNEQF
TRBV4-1	TRBJ2-6	ASSLGLADPTGANVLT
TRBV2	TRBJ2-5	ASSGLAGGSETQY
TRBV11-3	TRBJ1-1	ASSLGTNTEAF
TRBV2	TRBJ1-4	ASTRQGGNEKLF
TRBV4-2	TRBJ2-7	ASSQDRSGGRADEQY
TRBV10-3	TRBJ1-5	AISESGTYQPQH
TRBV9	TRBJ2-1	ASSVHVPGLAAVEQF
TRBV2	TRBJ1-6	ASFQGTGGIH
TRBV19	TRBJ2-1	ASSRGLSSYNEQF
TRBV28	TRBJ1-5	ASRVRENQPQH
TRBV7-9	TRBJ2-1	ASRGGTDYNEQF
TRBV15	TRBJ1-2	ATSREDGDRDGYT
TRBV19	TRBJ1-5	ASRLGWGQGTSNQPQH
TRBV12-5	TRBJ2-7	ASGTIFSEQY
TRBV10-2	TRBJ2-5	ASSSVLETQY
TRBV28	TRBJ2-7	ASSLGGRSYEQY
TRBV25-1	TRBJ1-5	ASKGTGVNQPQH
TRBV28	TRBJ2-5	ASSLSLAGVRETQY
TRBV11-2	TRBJ2-1	ASSSGLAGRNEQF
TRBV2	TRBJ2-5	ASSPGGARETQY
TRBV15	TRBJ2-7	ATSRAGGPYEQY
TRBV24-1	TRBJ2-1	ATSDFWQDNEQF
TRBV6-6	TRBJ2-3	ASSPSGRESFTDTQY
TRBV19	TRBJ2-7	ASSLAGVSYEQY
TRBV14	TRBJ2-7	ASSRGLAVHEQY
TRBV30	TRBJ1-5	AWSGTGYDQPQH
TRBV19	TRBJ1-1	ASSSRVGDTEAF
TRBV27	TRBJ1-1	ASRGDNLLNTEAF
TRBV4-2	TRBJ2-2	ASSQDIQRSGTGELF
TRBV4-1	TRBJ2-3	ASSQTARPTY
TRBV5-1	TRBJ2-2	ASSLVWKGWGDSPNTGELF
TRBV11-2	TRBJ1-2	ASSSDRSADGYT
TRBV18	TRBJ2-2	ASSPLQGASTGELF
TRBV4-2	TRBJ2-3	ASSQDVPAGTDTQY
TRBV15	TRBJ2-1	ATGTGWPYNEQF
TRBV5-1	TRBJ2-7	ASSLVIQALEQY
TRBV19	TRBJ2-2	ASSMNAGGAGELF
TRBV18	TRBJ2-1	ASSPETRINEQF
TRBV19	TRBJ2-1	ASRTDRVGYNEQF